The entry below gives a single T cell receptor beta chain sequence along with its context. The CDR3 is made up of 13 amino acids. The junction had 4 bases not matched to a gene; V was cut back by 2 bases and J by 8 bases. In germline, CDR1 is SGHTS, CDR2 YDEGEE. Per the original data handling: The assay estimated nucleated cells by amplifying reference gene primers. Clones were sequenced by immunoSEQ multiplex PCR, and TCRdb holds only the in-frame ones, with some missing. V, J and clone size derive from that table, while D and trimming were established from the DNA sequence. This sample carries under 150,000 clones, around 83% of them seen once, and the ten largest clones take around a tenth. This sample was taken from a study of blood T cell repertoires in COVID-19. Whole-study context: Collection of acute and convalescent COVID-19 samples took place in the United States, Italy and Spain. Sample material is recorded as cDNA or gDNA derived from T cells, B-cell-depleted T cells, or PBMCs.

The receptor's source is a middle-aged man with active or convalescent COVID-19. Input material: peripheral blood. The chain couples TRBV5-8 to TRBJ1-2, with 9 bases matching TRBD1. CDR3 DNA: TGTGCCAGCAGCTTCGCGGACAGGGGCGGCTACACCTTC. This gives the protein CASSFADRGGYTF.